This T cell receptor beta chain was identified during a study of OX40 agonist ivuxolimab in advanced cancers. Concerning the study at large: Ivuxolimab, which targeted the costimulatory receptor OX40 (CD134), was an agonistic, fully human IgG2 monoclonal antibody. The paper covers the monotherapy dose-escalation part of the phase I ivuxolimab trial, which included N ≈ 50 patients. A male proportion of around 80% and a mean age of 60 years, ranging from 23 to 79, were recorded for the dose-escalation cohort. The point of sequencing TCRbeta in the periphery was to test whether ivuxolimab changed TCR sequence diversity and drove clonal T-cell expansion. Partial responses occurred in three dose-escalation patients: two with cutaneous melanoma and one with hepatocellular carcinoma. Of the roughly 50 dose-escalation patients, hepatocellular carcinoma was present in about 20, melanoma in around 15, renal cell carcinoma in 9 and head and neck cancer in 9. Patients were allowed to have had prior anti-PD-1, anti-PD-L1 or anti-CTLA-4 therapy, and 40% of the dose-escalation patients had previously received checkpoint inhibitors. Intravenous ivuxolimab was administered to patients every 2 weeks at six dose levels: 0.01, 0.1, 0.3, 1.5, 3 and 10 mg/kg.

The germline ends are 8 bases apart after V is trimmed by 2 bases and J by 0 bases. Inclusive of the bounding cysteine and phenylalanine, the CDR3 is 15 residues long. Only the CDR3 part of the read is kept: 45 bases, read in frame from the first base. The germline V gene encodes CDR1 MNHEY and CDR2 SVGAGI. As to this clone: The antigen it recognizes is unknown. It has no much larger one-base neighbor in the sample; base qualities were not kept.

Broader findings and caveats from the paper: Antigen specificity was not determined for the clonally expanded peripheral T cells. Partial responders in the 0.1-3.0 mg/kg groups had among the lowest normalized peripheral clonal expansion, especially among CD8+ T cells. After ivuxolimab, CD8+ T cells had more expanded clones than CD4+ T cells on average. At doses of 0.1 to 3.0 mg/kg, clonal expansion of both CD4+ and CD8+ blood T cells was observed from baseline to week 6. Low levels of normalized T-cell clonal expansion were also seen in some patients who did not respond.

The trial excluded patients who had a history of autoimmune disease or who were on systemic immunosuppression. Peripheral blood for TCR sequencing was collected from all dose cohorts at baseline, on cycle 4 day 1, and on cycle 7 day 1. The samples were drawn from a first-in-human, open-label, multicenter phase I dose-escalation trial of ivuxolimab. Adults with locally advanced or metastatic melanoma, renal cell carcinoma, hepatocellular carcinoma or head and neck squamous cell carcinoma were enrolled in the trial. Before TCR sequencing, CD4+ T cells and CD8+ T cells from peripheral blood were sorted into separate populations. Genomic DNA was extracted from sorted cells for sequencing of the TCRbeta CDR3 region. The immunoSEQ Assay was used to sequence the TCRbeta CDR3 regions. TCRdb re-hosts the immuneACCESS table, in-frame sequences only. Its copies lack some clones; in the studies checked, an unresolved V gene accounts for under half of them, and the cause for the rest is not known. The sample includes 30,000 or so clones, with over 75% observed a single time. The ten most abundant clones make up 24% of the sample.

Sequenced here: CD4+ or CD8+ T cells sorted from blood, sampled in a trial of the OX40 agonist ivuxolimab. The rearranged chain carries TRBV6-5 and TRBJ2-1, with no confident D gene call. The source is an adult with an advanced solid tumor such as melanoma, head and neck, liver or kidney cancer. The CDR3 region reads CASSYGPASYNEQFF. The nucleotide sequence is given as TGTGCCAGCAGTTACGGGCCTGCCTCCTACAATGAGCAGTTCTTC.